This is a list of T cell receptor beta chains from one sample in a study of control samples from healthy donors and cancer patients. Libraries were prepared by immunoSEQ multiplex PCR; TCRdb keeps only in-frame clonotypes and omits some of them. Altogether around 94,000 clones are present, approximately 90% being singletons, with the ten largest covering about 1.3%. Sequences were obtained from blood. The receptor source for this set is a woman aged 50 to 65 in good health. The CDR3 runs from the conserved cysteine through the conserved F or W. The D gene is left open where the match is weak. Size is omitted from some rows. Given values are once, few, many or a class for expanded clones.

J gene: TRBJ2-3
clone size: .
D gene: TRBD2
V gene: TRBV6-2/TRBV6-3
CDR3 protein: CASSYLGLAGGEDTQYF
CDR3 DNA: TGTGCCAGCAGTTACTTGGGACTAGCGGGAGGGGAAGATACGCAGTATTTT

J gene: TRBJ2-7
clone size: .
D gene: TRBD1
V gene: TRBV11-3
CDR3 protein: CASSLDLVLSGQGAHYEQYF
CDR3 DNA: TGTGCCAGCAGCTTAGATCTAGTCTTATCGGGACAGGGGGCTCATTACGAGCAGTACTTC

J gene: TRBJ1-3
clone size: .
D gene: .
V gene: TRBV9
CDR3 protein: CASSADTSGNTIYF
CDR3 DNA: TGTGCCAGCAGCGCGGACACCTCTGGAAACACCATATATTTT

J gene: TRBJ1-2
clone size: .
D gene: .
V gene: TRBV11-2
CDR3 protein: CASSFNGYRDPYGYTF
CDR3 DNA: TGTGCCAGCAGCTTCAATGGGTACAGGGATCCTTATGGCTACACCTTC

J gene: TRBJ2-3
clone size: once
D gene: TRBD2
V gene: TRBV6-6
CDR3 protein: CASSPRYGTSGRARDTQYF
CDR3 DNA: TGTGCCAGCAGTCCCAGATACGGGACTAGCGGGAGGGCCAGAGATACGCAGTATTTT

J gene: TRBJ2-1
clone size: .
D gene: .
V gene: TRBV2
CDR3 protein: CASTKTDPTYNEQFF
CDR3 DNA: TGTGCCAGCACCAAGACTGACCCCACCTACAATGAGCAGTTCTTC

J gene: TRBJ2-3
clone size: .
D gene: .
V gene: TRBV6-5
CDR3 protein: CASSYGDTQYF
CDR3 DNA: TGTGCCAGCAGTTACGGGGATACGCAGTATTTT

J gene: TRBJ1-2
clone size: once
D gene: .
V gene: TRBV7-2
CDR3 protein: CASSSGASSHHYGYTF
CDR3 DNA: TGTGCCAGCAGCTCGGGGGCCAGTTCTCACCACTATGGCTACACCTTC

J gene: TRBJ2-7
clone size: .
D gene: TRBD1
V gene: TRBV19
CDR3 protein: CASSPAGTGAYEQYF
CDR3 DNA: TGTGCCAGTAGTCCCGCCGGGACAGGGGCCTACGAGCAGTACTTC

J gene: TRBJ2-7
clone size: .
D gene: .
V gene: TRBV5-1
CDR3 protein: CASSLVGISYEQYF
CDR3 DNA: TGCGCCAGCAGCTTGGTCGGCATCTCCTACGAGCAGTACTTC

J gene: TRBJ1-2
clone size: .
D gene: .
V gene: TRBV14
CDR3 protein: CASSQGANYGYTF
CDR3 DNA: TGTGCCAGCAGCCAAGGAGCTAACTATGGCTACACCTTC

J gene: TRBJ1-2
clone size: .
D gene: .
V gene: TRBV5-6
CDR3 protein: CASSSNWDSCF
CDR3 DNA: TGTGCCAGCAGCTCGAACTGGGATAGCTGCTTC

J gene: TRBJ1-5
clone size: few
D gene: TRBD1
V gene: TRBV28
CDR3 protein: CASSLGQAIQPQHF
CDR3 DNA: TGTGCCAGCAGTCTGGGACAGGCGATTCAGCCCCAGCATTTT

J gene: TRBJ1-4
clone size: few
D gene: .
V gene: TRBV6-1
CDR3 protein: CASSESLVVAGANEKLFF
CDR3 DNA: TGTGCCAGCAGTGAATCCCTAGTCGTAGCGGGGGCTAATGAAAAACTGTTTTTT

J gene: TRBJ2-3
clone size: .
D gene: TRBD1
V gene: TRBV5-4
CDR3 protein: CASSVPGQPLSTDTQYF
CDR3 DNA: TGTGCCAGCAGCGTACCGGGACAGCCGCTTAGCACAGATACGCAGTATTTT

J gene: TRBJ2-3
clone size: .
D gene: .
V gene: TRBV5-4
CDR3 protein: CASSSGRGTDTQYF
CDR3 DNA: TGTGCCAGCAGCTCTGGGCGGGGCACAGATACGCAGTATTTT

J gene: TRBJ1-1
clone size: .
D gene: .
V gene: TRBV6-6
CDR3 protein: CASSYSNTEAFF
CDR3 DNA: TGTGCCAGCAGTTACTCTAACACTGAAGCTTTCTTT

J gene: TRBJ1-1
clone size: .
D gene: .
V gene: TRBV5-1
CDR3 protein: CASSLTASMNTEAFF
CDR3 DNA: TGCGCCAGCAGCTTAACAGCTAGTATGAACACTGAAGCTTTCTTT

J gene: TRBJ2-5
clone size: .
D gene: .
V gene: TRBV7-3
CDR3 protein: CASSLTRTGQETQYF
CDR3 DNA: TGTGCCAGCAGCTTAACTCGCACAGGCCAAGAGACCCAGTACTTC

J gene: TRBJ2-5
clone size: .
D gene: .
V gene: TRBV14
CDR3 protein: CASSQGGGVPETQYF
CDR3 DNA: TGTGCCAGCAGCCAAGGGGGCGGGGTACCAGAGACCCAGTACTTC

J gene: TRBJ2-2
clone size: .
D gene: TRBD1
V gene: TRBV6-5
CDR3 protein: CASKKGTDTGELFF
CDR3 DNA: TGTGCCAGCAAAAAAGGGACAGACACCGGGGAGCTGTTTTTT

J gene: TRBJ2-7
clone size: .
D gene: .
V gene: TRBV18
CDR3 protein: CASSKGVTAGWAYEQYF
CDR3 DNA: TGTGCCAGCTCAAAAGGGGTAACCGCGGGTTGGGCCTACGAGCAGTACTTC

J gene: TRBJ2-1
clone size: once
D gene: .
V gene: TRBV7-6
CDR3 protein: CASSPDLVKQFF
CDR3 DNA: TGTGCCAGCAGCCCCGATCTGGTGAAGCAGTTCTTC